A selection of T cell receptor beta chains follows, all from one sample in a study of T-cell memory formation after mild COVID-19. TCRdb re-called the 5' RACE reads through MiXCR, storing one row per CDR3 protein. The data show roughly 350,000 distinct CDR3 sequences, 28% seen once. Source material: PBMCs or a T cell subset sorted from them (not recorded which). These receptors originate from an adult woman who had mild COVID-19 (a few samples of this study predate the infection). Cell type and time point are not known. Both conserved end residues are part of each CDR3. The order of the fields is clone size, D gene, J gene, V gene, CDR3 protein, CDR3 DNA. D genes are given only for firm matches. A clone size is listed for some rows: how often the clone was seen (once, few, many), or a class if it is expanded.

>.|TRBD2|TRBJ2-1|TRBV29-1
CSVEGTSGRSSYNEQFF
TGCAGCGTTGAGGGGACTAGCGGTAGGAGCTCCTACAATGAGCAGTTCTTC
>.|TRBD1|TRBJ2-3|TRBV5-1
CASTGTGGADTQYF
TGCGCCAGCACGGGGACAGGGGGCGCAGATACGCAGTATTTT
>few|.|TRBJ2-7|TRBV3-1
CASSQVGRGWNEQYF
TGTGCCAGCAGCCAAGTGGGCAGGGGCTGGAACGAGCAGTACTTC
>once|.|TRBJ1-1|TRBV6-2/TRBV6-3
CASCPSRNTLNTEAFF
TGTGCCAGCTGTCCCTCAAGGAATACCTTGAACACTGAAGCTTTCTTT
>.|.|TRBJ2-7|TRBV10-3
CAISEGVAYEQYF
TGTGCCATCAGTGAGGGGGTGGCCTACGAGCAGTACTTC
>.|.|TRBJ2-3|TRBV27
CASSSHSTDTQYF
TGTGCCAGCAGCAGTCATAGCACAGATACGCAGTATTTT
>few|TRBD2|TRBJ2-3|TRBV12-3/TRBV12-4
CASRLAGGLNTQYF
TGTGCCAGCAGATTAGCGGGGGGGCTAAATACGCAGTATTTT
>few|.|TRBJ1-6|TRBV6-5
CASNRGIGSPLHF
TGTGCCAGCAACCGGGGAATCGGATCACCCCTCCACTTT
>.|.|TRBJ1-4|TRBV19
CASSHPGMANEKLFF
TGTGCCAGTAGTCATCCAGGGATGGCGAATGAAAAACTGTTTTTT
>few|.|TRBJ1-1|TRBV3-1
CASGGRGNTEAFF
TGTGCCAGCGGCGGTAGGGGTAACACTGAAGCTTTCTTT
>.|.|TRBJ2-4|TRBV20-1
CSARTRPKVAKNIQYF
TGCAGTGCTAGGACGCGACCCAAAGTAGCCAAAAACATTCAGTACTTC
>.|TRBD1|TRBJ2-7|TRBV7-2
CASSADRGLYEQYF
TGTGCCAGCAGCGCGGACAGGGGGCTCTACGAGCAGTACTTC
>.|.|TRBJ1-1|TRBV4-1
CASRQTGMNTEAFF
TGCGCCAGCAGACAAACAGGCATGAACACTGAAGCTTTCTTT
>.|TRBD2|TRBJ2-1|TRBV20-1
CSAASGELSYNEQFF
TGCAGTGCAGCGAGCGGGGAACTATCCTACAATGAGCAGTTCTTC
>.|TRBD1|TRBJ1-5|TRBV12-3/TRBV12-4
CASSLARTGVSNQPQHF
TGTGCCAGCAGTTTAGCGCGGACAGGGGTGAGCAATCAGCCCCAGCATTTT
>.|TRBD1|TRBJ2-2|TRBV10-3
CAISEPGQGGYTGELFF
TGTGCCATCAGTGAGCCCGGACAGGGGGGCTACACCGGGGAGCTGTTTTTT
>few|TRBD2|TRBJ2-5|TRBV9
CASSGGLAGVETQYF
TGTGCCAGCAGCGGAGGGCTAGCGGGAGTAGAGACCCAGTACTTC
>.|.|TRBJ1-5|TRBV3-1
CASSQSHTGSQPQHF
TGTGCCAGCAGCCAATCGCACACAGGGTCTCAGCCCCAGCATTTT
>.|.|TRBJ2-7|TRBV14
CASSTLRRAHYEQYF
TGTGCCAGCAGCACCCTTAGGAGGGCGCACTACGAGCAGTACTTC
>.|.|TRBJ1-2|TRBV7-2
CASSGQADWGYTF
TGTGCCAGCAGCGGTCAGGCTGATTGGGGCTACACCTTC
>.|.|TRBJ1-1|TRBV5-1
CASSPTAGMNTEAFF
TGCGCCAGCAGCCCAACGGCAGGGATGAACACTGAAGCTTTCTTT
>.|TRBD1|TRBJ2-5|TRBV18
CASSPPGTGQETQYF
TGTGCCAGCTCACCGCCCGGGACAGGGCAGGAGACCCAGTACTTC
>few|.|TRBJ1-2|TRBV3-1
CASSQFLGNYGYTF
TGTGCCAGCAGCCAATTTTTGGGGAACTATGGCTACACCTTC
>few|.|TRBJ2-2|TRBV10-3
CAISEPHQNTGELFF
TGTGCCATCAGTGAGCCCCACCAGAACACCGGGGAGCTGTTTTTT
>few|.|TRBJ1-1|TRBV19
CASGLRGNTEAFF
TGTGCCAGTGGGTTACGGGGAAACACTGAAGCTTTCTTT
>.|TRBD2|TRBJ2-1|TRBV5-6
CASSLEPGGSYNEQFF
TGTGCCAGCAGCTTGGAGCCGGGGGGGTCCTACAATGAGCAGTTCTTC
>.|TRBD2|TRBJ2-5|TRBV10-3
CAISSTSGSGGLETQYF
TGTGCCATCAGTTCGACTAGCGGGAGTGGTGGGTTAGAGACCCAGTACTTC
>few|TRBD1|TRBJ2-2|TRBV5-8
CASSPGQGWAGELFF
TGTGCCAGCAGCCCCGGACAGGGTTGGGCCGGGGAGCTGTTTTTT
>.|.|TRBJ2-7|TRBV20-1
CSARDRSGSYEQYF
TGCAGTGCTAGAGATCGGTCAGGGTCGTACGAGCAGTACTTC
>many|.|TRBJ2-7|TRBV20-1
CSASKQGGDEQYF
TGCAGTGCTAGTAAACAGGGAGGCGACGAGCAGTACTTC
>many|TRBD2|TRBJ2-5|TRBV7-9
CASSLGLAAETQYF
TGTGCCAGCAGCCTCGGACTAGCTGCAGAGACCCAGTACTTC
>.|TRBD1|TRBJ2-2|TRBV5-5
CASSPFGTGLNTGELFF
TGTGCCAGCAGCCCCTTCGGGACAGGGCTTAACACCGGGGAGCTGTTTTTT
>.|.|TRBJ1-2|TRBV6-4
CASSAVGGSDYGYTF
TGTGCCAGCAGTGCAGTTGGGGGATCGGACTATGGCTACACCTTC
>once|TRBD2|TRBJ2-7|TRBV7-9
CAGRTSGSYEQYF
TGTGCCGGACGGACTAGCGGATCCTACGAGCAGTACTTC
>.|TRBD2|TRBJ2-1|TRBV5-1
CASSGTGTRVSNEQFF
TGCGCCAGCAGCGGCACCGGGACTAGGGTGAGCAATGAGCAGTTCTTC
>.|TRBD1|TRBJ2-7|TRBV5-1
CASSGTGTGGSYEQYF
TGCGCCAGCAGCGGAACCGGGACAGGGGGCTCCTACGAGCAGTACTTC
>once|.|TRBJ2-3|TRBV7-2
CASRLVQDTQYF
TGTGCCAGCAGGCTTGTCCAGGATACGCAGTATTTT
>.|.|TRBJ2-1|TRBV7-3
CASSPAGAPANEQFF
TGTGCCAGCAGCCCAGCCGGGGCTCCCGCCAATGAGCAGTTCTTC
>.|.|TRBJ1-2|TRBV5-1
CASSFSEYGGYTF
TGCGCCAGCAGCTTCAGCGAATATGGAGGCTACACCTTC
>.|.|TRBJ1-1|TRBV24-1
CATSDFKTDEAFF
TGTGCCACCAGTGATTTCAAGACGGATGAAGCTTTCTTT
>few|TRBD2|TRBJ2-4|TRBV11-2
CASSRGSFQNIQYF
TGTGCCAGCAGCCGCGGGAGCTTTCAAAACATTCAGTACTTC
>few|.|TRBJ2-7|TRBV15
CATSSQLFAGLGSAYEQYF
TGTGCCACCAGCAGCCAACTGTTTGCGGGATTGGGTAGTGCCTACGAGCAGTACTTC
>.|TRBD1|TRBJ2-3|TRBV5-1
CASSLDRGRTDTQYF
TGCGCCAGCAGCCTCGACAGGGGGAGGACAGATACGCAGTATTTT
>.|.|TRBJ1-5|TRBV6-5
CASSPTGGRGQPQHF
TGTGCCAGCAGTCCCACGGGGGGGCGCGGGCAGCCCCAGCATTTT
>few|TRBD2|TRBJ2-5|TRBV6-1
CASSSYETSGQETQYF
TGTGCCAGCAGTTCGTATGAGACTAGCGGCCAAGAGACCCAGTACTTC
>.|TRBD2|TRBJ2-1|TRBV6-5
CASKGGGSYNEQFF
TGTGCCAGCAAAGGCGGGGGTTCCTACAATGAGCAGTTCTTC
>.|.|TRBJ1-2|TRBV9
CASSVESRGRGYGYTF
TGTGCCAGCAGCGTAGAGTCGCGGGGCCGTGGCTATGGCTACACCTTC
>.|TRBD1|TRBJ2-7|TRBV7-6
CASSPGQGFINEQYF
TGTGCCAGCAGCCCCGGACAGGGATTCATCAACGAGCAGTACTTC
>many|TRBD2|TRBJ2-5|TRBV5-1
CASSPGTSEETQYF
TGCGCCAGCAGTCCCGGGACTAGCGAAGAGACCCAGTACTTC
>.|.|TRBJ2-5|TRBV5-1
CATNLGETQYF
TGCGCCACTAACTTAGGAGAGACCCAGTACTTC
>.|.|TRBJ1-5|TRBV7-9
CASSDTGFQPQHF
TGTGCCAGCAGCGACACAGGGTTTCAGCCCCAGCATTTT
>.|.|TRBJ2-7|TRBV7-9
CASSSFTYEQYF
TGTGCCAGCAGCTCCTTTACCTACGAGCAGTACTTC
>few|.|TRBJ2-1|TRBV20-1
CSASSNEQFF
TGCAGTGCTAGTAGCAATGAGCAGTTCTTC
>few|TRBD1|TRBJ2-7|TRBV7-2
CASSPPPGQVHF
TGTGCCAGCAGCCCACCACCTGGACAGGTCCACTTC
>few|.|TRBJ1-1|TRBV4-2
CASSQGRVGPLMNTEAFF
TGTGCCAGCAGCCAAGGGAGGGTTGGACCTCTCATGAACACTGAAGCTTTCTTT
>.|.|TRBJ2-5|TRBV5-1
CASSLLERQTQYF
TGCGCCAGCAGCTTGCTGGAGAGACAGACCCAGTACTTC
>many|TRBD2|TRBJ2-5|TRBV7-9
CASSLAGGKETQYF
TGTGCCAGCAGCTTAGCGGGAGGGAAAGAGACCCAGTACTTC
>few|TRBD2|TRBJ2-1|TRBV30
CAWSVLLAGGISSYNEQFF
TGTGCCTGGAGTGTACTTCTAGCGGGAGGAATAAGCTCCTACAATGAGCAGTTCTTC
>.|TRBD2|TRBJ2-7|TRBV7-9
CASSFRKTSGDYEQYF
TGTGCCAGCAGCTTTAGGAAAACTAGCGGGGACTACGAGCAGTACTTC
>once|.|TRBJ2-2|TRBV20-1
CSAPQQANTGELFF
TGCAGTGCGCCTCAACAGGCGAACACCGGGGAGCTGTTTTTT